The TCR beta chain described here comes from a study of T cell responses to AZD1222 COVID-19 vaccine. Study-level information: Pooling of second doses given at about 4 or about 12 weeks was done.

Comments on this clone: The target antigen is unknown.

Profiled with immunoSEQ multiplex PCR; TCRdb holds only in-frame clones, not every one. Among 150,000 or so clones listed, around 85% were seen once. Trimming pared 3 bases from V and 6 bases from J, leaving 11 bases between. Germline lookup yields CDR1 MNHNS and CDR2 SASEGT. CDR3 length: 13 residues. Study observations and caveats: With dominance at 160-218 and 743-854, vaccine-associated CD4 TCRs spanned spike. Spike-specific TCR depth and breadth grew after two AZD1222 doses.

The specimen comprised peripheral blood, sampled on day 0 of AZD1222 vaccination. J is TRBJ1-1 and V is TRBV6-1; D is undetermined. The clonotype was recovered from an adult in good health. CDR3 nucleotides: TGTGCCAGCAGTGAGGTGATCGCCGCTGAAGCTTTCTTT. Amino acid sequence: CASSEVIAAEAFF.